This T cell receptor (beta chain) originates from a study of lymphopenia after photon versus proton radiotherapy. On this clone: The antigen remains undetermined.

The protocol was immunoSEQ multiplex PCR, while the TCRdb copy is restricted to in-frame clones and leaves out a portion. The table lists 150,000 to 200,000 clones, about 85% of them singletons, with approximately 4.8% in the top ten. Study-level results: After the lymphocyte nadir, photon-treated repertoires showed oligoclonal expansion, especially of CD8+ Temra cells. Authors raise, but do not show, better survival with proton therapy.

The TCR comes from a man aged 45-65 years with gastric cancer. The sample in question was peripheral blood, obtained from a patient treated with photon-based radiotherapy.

CDR3: CASSWTGRGFYGYTF. The DNA of the CDR3 is TGTGCCAGCAGCTGGACAGGGAGGGGGTTCTATGGCTACACCTTC. This chain connects TRBV5-6 to TRBJ1-2; 8 bases agree with TRBD1. The CDR3 is 15 amino acids. After removal of 3 bases from V and 4 bases from J, the junction contained 8 bases not matched to a gene. Germline V gene lookup returns CDR1 SGHDT and CDR2 YYEEEE.